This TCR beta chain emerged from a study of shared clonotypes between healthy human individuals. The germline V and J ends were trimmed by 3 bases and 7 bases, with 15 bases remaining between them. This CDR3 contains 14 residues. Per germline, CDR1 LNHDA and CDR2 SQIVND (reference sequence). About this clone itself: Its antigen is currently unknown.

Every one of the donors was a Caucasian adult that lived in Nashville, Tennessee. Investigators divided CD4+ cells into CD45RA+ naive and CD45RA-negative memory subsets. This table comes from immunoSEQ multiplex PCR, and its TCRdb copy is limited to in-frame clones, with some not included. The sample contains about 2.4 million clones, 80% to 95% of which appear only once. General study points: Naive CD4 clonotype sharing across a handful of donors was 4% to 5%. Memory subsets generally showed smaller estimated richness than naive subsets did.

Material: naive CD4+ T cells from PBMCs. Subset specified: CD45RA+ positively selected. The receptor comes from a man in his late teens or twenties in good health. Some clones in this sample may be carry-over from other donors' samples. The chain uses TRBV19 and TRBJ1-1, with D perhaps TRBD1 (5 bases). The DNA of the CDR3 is TGTGCCAGTAGTATTGGGGGTGCCACATTTGAAGCTTTCTTT. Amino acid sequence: CASSIGGATFEAFF.